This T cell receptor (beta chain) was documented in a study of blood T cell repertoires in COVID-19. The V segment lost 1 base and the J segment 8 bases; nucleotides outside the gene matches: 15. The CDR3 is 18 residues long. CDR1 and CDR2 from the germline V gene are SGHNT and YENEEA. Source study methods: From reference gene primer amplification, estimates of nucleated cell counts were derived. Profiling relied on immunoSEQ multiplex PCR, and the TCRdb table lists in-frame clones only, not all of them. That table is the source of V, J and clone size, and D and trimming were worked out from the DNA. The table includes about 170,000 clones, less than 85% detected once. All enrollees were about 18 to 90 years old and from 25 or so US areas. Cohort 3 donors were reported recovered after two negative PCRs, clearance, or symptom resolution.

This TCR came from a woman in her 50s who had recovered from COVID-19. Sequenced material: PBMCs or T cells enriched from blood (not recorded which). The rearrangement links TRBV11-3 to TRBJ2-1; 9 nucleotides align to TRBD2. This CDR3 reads CASSLGSGGGAFLDEQFF. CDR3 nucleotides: TGTGCCAGCAGCTTAGGTTCGGGCGGGGGGGCTTTTCTCGATGAGCAGTTCTTC.